This T cell receptor beta chain is from a study of blood T cells in healthy people across ages. CDR1 and CDR2 from the germline V gene are SEHNR and FQNEAQ (reference sequence). The CDR3 consists of 11 residues. The germline V and J ends were trimmed by 5 bases and 3 bases, with 5 bases remaining between them. It was with a sample-barcoded 5' primer and a J-beta primer mix that a second PCR of roughly 6 to 12 cycles was run. TCRdb itself ran the 5' RACE reads through MiXCR, one entry per CDR3 protein. The sample includes 750,000 to 950,000 distinct CDR3 sequences, roughly 28% of them seen just once. These data were also filed under a second study, of T cells of mothers and their children. As that report states: A few healthy Caucasian mothers, along with their six children, served as the donors. The authors found no persistent microchimeric T cell clones.

The sequenced sample was blood. This sequence was found in a woman aged 40 to 50 in good health. The chain is built from TRBV7-9 and TRBJ2-7; D is uncertain. The CDR3 sequence: CASSGYYEQYF. Written as DNA, the CDR3 is TGTGCCAGCAGCGGGTACTACGAGCAGTACTTC.